The 6 T cell receptor beta chains in this list originate from one sample, sequenced in a study of shared clonotypes between healthy human individuals. Sequencing was performed with immunoSEQ multiplex PCR; in TCRdb, only in-frame clones are kept and a portion is missing. Of about 520,000 clones listed, approximately 80% are singletons. Sequenced sample: PBMCs. Receptors originate from a woman aged 40 to 50 in good health. Some clones in this sample may be carry-over from other donors' samples.

The V call is TRBV28, the J call TRBJ1-1, with a tentative D call TRBD1 (6 bases). Between the trimmed V and J ends, which lost 3 bases and 1 base, there was a span of 12 bases. This CDR3 is 15 amino acids long. From germline, CDR1 is MDHEN and CDR2 SYDVKM. The DNA of the CDR3 is TGTGCCAGCAGTTTCTTGGGACAAACGAACACTGAAGCTTTCTTT. It encodes CASSFLGQTNTEAFF.

This clone came up a few times. CDR3 sequence (DNA): TGTGCCAGCTCACCTGTGGGGGGGAGCACAGATACGCAGTATTTT. As protein: CASSPVGGSTDTQYF. The rearrangement links TRBV18 to TRBJ2-3; 7 nucleotides agree with TRBD2. Germline V gene data show CDR1 as KGHSH and CDR2 as LQKENI. J gave up 0 bases and V 3 bases, and 3 bases lay outside the gene matches. The CDR3 extends over 15 amino acids.

A remark on this clone: Given a much more abundant clone one base away, this may be a read error. The genes are TRBV10-3 and TRBJ1-4, with D perhaps matching TRBD1 (5 bases). V gave up 6 bases and J gave up 10 bases, with 15 bases separating them. Germline loops: CDR1 ENHRY, CDR2 SYGVKD. The CDR3 has 13 amino acids. CDR3 bases: TGTGCCATCAGGGGCAGGGATGGGGGAAAACTGTTTTTT. Its protein product is CAIRGRDGGKLFF.

This clone has a single count. V usage is TRBV6-4 and J usage is TRBJ2-1; 9 positions match TRBD2. Germline trimming cut 6 bases from V and 2 bases from J; bases unmatched to any gene: 8. The germline CDR1 and CDR2 sequences are MRHNA and SNTAGT. This CDR3 comprises 16 residues. The CDR3 bases are TGTGCCAGCAGCCCCGCCGGGACTAGCCCCTACAATGAGCAGTTCTTC. This codes for CASSPAGTSPYNEQFF.

This chain links TRBV5-6 with TRBJ2-3, with 9 bases fitting TRBD1. The V gene end was trimmed by 4 bases and the J gene end by 3 bases; junction bases not matched to a gene: 6. The CDR3 length is 15 residues. Germline CDR1 is SGHDT and CDR2 is YYEEEE. The CDR3 region has the DNA TGTGCCAGCAGCGAGCCGGGACAGGGAACAGATACGCAGTATTTT. Its translation: CASSEPGQGTDTQYF. Complete variable domain (other parts from reference TRBV5-6 and TRBJ2-3): DAGVTQSPTHLIKTRGQQVTLRCSPKSGHDTVSWYQQALGQGPQFIFQYYEEEERQRGNFPDRFSGHQFPNYSSELNVNALLLGDSALYLCASSEPGQGTDTQYFGPGTRLTVL.

This clone was found once. V gene TRBV5-8 combines with J gene TRBJ2-3; D is ambiguous. Trimming removed 1 base from V and 2 bases from J, with 14 bases in between. This CDR3 has 16 amino acids. Germline CDR1 reads SGHTS; CDR2 reads YDEGEE. The CDR3 is CASSLSVVRPTDTQYF. The DNA of the CDR3 is TGTGCCAGCAGCTTGTCCGTGGTGCGGCCCACAGATACGCAGTATTTT.